This TCR beta chain is drawn from a study of cytomegalovirus exposure and HLA in healthy donors. Study summary: HLA-typed donors contributed about 85 million unique TCRs, which were held in an early data release. Findings and limits, study-wide: The records held CMV serostatus as the only immune exposure information. Accurate prediction of most subjects' HLA-A and HLA-B alleles from TCR beta sequences was reported. Cytomegalovirus-associated TCR beta chains were listed, numbering 164.

Concerning this clone: The target antigen is unknown.

It was with 60 Vbeta and 13 Jbeta primers that the PCR ran. This table comes from immunoSEQ multiplex PCR, and its TCRdb copy is limited to in-frame clones, with some not included. The sample lists under 200,000 clones; around three quarters were seen once. The V end lost 3 bases, the J end lost 7 bases, and 10 bases lay between the germline ends. The CDR3 is 13 residues long. Germline V gives CDR1 SGHDN, CDR2 FVKESK. This rearrangement joins TRBV14 to TRBJ2-1, with a tentative D call TRBD2 (6 bases). Input material: PBMCs. The clonotype comes from a woman between 40 and 55 years old in good health and CMV-seronegative. CDR3 DNA: TGTGCCAGCAGCCACGCCGGGGGAAATGAGCAGTTCTTC. Its protein product is CASSHAGGNEQFF.